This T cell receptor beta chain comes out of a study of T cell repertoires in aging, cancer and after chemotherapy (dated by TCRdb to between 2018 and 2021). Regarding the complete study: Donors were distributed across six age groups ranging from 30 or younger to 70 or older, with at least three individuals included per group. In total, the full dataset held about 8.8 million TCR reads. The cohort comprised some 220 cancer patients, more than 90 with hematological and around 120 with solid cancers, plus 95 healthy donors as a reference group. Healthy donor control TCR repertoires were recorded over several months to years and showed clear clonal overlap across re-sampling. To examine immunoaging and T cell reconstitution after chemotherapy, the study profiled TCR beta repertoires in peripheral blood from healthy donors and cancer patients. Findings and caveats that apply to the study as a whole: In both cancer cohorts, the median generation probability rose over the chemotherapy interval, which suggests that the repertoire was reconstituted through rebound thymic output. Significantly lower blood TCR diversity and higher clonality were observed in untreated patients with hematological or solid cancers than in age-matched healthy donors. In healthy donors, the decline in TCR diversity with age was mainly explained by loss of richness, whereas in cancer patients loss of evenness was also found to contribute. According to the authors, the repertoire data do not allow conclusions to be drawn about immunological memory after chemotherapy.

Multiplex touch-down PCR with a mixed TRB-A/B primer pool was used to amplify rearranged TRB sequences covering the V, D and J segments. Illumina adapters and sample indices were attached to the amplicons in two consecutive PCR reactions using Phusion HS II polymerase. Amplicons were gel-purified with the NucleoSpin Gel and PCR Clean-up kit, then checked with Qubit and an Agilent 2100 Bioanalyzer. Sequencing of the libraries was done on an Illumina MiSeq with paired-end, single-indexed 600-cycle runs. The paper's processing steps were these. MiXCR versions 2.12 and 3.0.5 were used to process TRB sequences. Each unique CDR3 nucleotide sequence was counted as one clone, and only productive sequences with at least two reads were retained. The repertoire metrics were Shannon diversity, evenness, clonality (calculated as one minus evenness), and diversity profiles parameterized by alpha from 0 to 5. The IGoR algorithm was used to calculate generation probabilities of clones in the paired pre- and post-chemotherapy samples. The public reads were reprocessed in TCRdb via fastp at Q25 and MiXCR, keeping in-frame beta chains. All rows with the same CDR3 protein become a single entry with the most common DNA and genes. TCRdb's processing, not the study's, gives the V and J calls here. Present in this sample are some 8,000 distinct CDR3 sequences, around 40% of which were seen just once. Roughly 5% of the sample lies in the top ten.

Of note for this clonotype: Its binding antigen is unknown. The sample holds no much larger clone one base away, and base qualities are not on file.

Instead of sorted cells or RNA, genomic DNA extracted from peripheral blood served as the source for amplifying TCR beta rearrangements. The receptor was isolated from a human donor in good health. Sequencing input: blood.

The DNA sequence is as follows: TGTGCCAGCAGTTCTCACCGGGACCCCAATTCACCCCTCCACTTT. This gives the protein CASSSHRDPNSPLHF. The V and J genes are TRBV6-5 and TRBJ1-6; perhaps TRBD1 is the D gene, with 5 bases matching. From a lookup of the germline V gene, CDR1 and CDR2 are MNHEY and SVGAGI. V was cut back by 4 bases and J by 7 bases, leaving a gap of 14 bases between them. The CDR3 starts with the cysteine, ends with the phenylalanine, and has 15 residues. This entry keeps only the CDR3 DNA: 45 bases, framed from base 1.